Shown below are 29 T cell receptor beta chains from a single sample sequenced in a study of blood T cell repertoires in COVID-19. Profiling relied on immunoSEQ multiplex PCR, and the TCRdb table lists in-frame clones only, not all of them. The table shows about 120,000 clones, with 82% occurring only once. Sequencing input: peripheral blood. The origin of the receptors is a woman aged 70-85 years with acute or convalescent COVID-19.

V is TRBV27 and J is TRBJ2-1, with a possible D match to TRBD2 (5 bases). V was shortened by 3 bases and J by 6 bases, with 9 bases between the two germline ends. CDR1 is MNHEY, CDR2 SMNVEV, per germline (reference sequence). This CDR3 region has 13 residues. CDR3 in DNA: TGTGCCAGCAGTTTTGAGGGCGTCAATGAGCAGTTCTTC. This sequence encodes CASSFEGVNEQFF.

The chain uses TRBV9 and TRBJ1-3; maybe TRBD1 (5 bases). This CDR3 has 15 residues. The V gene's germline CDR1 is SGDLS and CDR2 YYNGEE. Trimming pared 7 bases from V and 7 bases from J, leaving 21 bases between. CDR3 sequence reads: CASSWGGNGGNTIYF. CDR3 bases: TGTGCCAGCTCCTGGGGAGGGAACGGGGGGAACACCATATATTTT.

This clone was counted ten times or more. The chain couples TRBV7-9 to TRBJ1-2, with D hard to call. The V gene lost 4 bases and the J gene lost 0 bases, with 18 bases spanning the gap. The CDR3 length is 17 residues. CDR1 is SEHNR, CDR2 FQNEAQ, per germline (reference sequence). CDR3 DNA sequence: TGTGCCAGCAGCTCTAGAGGATTAATCGGGGCTAACTATGGCTACACCTTC. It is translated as CASSSRGLIGANYGYTF.

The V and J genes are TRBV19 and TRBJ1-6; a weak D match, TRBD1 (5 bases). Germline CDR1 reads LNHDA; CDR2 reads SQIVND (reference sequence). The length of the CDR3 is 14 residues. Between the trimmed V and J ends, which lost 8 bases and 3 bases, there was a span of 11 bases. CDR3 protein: CASGREHYNSPLHF. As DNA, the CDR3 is TGTGCCAGTGGCAGGGAACACTATAATTCACCCCTCCACTTT.

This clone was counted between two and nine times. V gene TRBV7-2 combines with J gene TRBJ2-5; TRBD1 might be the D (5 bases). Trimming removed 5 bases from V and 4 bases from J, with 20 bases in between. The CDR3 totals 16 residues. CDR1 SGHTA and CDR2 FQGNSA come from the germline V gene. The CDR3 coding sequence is TGTGCCAGCAGCCATCGGGCGTTCAGGGTGGGAGAGACCCAGTACTTC. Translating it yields CASSHRAFRVGETQYF.

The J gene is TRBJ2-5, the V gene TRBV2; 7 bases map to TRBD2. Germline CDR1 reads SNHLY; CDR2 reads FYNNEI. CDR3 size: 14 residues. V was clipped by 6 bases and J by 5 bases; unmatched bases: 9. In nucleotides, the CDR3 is TGTGCCAGCAGCCTGGGGGGGGGATCGGAGACCCAGTACTTC. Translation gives CASSLGGGSETQYF.

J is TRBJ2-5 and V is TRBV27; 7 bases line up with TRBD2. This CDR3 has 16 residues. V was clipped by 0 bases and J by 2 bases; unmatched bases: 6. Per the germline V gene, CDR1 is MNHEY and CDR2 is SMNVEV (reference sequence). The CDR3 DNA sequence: TGTGCCAGCAGTTTATCGTGGCGGGGGATACAAGAGACCCAGTACTTC. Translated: CASSLSWRGIQETQYF.

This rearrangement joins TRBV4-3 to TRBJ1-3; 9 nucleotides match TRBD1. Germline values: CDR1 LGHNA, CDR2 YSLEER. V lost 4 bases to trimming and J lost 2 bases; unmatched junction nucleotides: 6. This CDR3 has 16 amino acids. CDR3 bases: TGCGCCAGCAGCCCTTACGGGACAGGGCCTGGAAACACCATATATTTT. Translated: CASSPYGTGPGNTIYF.

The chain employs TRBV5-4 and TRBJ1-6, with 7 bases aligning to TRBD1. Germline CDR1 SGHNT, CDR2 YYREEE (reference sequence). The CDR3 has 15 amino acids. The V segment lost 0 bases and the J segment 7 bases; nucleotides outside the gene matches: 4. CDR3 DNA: TGTGCCAGCAGCTTGGATACAGGGGCAAATTCACCCCTCCACTTT. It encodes CASSLDTGANSPLHF.

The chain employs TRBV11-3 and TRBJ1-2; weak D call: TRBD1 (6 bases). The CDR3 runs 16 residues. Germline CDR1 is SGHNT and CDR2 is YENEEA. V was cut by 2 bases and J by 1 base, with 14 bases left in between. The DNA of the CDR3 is TGTGCCAGCAGCTTACTAGGACAGCTCAATAACTATGGCTACACCTTC. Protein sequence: CASSLLGQLNNYGYTF.

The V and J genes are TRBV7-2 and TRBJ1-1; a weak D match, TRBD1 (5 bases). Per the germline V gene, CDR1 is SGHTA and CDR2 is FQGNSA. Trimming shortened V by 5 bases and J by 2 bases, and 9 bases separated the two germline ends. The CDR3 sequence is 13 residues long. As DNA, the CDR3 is TGTGCCAGCAGCAAACAGGTTAACACTGAAGCTTTCTTT. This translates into CASSKQVNTEAFF.

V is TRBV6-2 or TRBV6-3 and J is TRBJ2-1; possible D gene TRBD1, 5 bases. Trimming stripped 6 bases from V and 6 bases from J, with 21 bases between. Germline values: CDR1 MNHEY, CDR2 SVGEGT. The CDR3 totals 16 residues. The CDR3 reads CASSSRKGLLTNEQFF. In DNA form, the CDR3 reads TGTGCCAGCAGCTCGCGGAAGGGGCTCCTAACCAATGAGCAGTTCTTC.

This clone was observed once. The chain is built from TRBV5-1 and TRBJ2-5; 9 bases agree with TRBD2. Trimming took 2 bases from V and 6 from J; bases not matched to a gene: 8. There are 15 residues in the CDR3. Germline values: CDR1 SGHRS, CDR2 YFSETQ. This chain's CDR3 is CASSFGAGGAKTQYF. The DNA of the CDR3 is TGCGCCAGCAGCTTTGGGGCGGGGGGGGCGAAGACCCAGTACTTC.

CDR3 nucleotides: TGCGCCAGCAGTGCAGCTATAGGACAGGGGGTCGGTTCAGGCAAAAACATTCAGTACTTC. Translating it yields CASSAAIGQGVGSGKNIQYF. J is TRBJ2-4 and V is TRBV10-1, with 10 bases identical to TRBD1. Germline-derived CDR1 and CDR2 are WNHNN and SYGVQD (reference sequence). J lost 3 bases, V lost 4 bases, and 18 bases had no gene match. The CDR3 covers 20 residues.

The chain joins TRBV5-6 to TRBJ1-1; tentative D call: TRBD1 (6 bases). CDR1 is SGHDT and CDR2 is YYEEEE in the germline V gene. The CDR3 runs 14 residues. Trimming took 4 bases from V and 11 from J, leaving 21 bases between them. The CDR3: CASSPSGGGGPAFF. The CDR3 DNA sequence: TGTGCCAGCAGCCCATCGGGGGGAGGGGGACCCGCTTTCTTT.

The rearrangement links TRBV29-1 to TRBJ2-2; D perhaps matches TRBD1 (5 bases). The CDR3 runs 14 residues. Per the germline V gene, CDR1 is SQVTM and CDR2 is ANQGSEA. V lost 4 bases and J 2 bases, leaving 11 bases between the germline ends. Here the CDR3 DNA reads TGCAGCGTTGCGCCAGGGCGCAACACCGGGGAGCTGTTTTTT. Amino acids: CSVAPGRNTGELFF.

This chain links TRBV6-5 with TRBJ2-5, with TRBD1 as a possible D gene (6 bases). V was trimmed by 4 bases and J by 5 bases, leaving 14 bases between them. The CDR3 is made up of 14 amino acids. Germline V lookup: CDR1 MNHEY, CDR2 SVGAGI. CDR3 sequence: CASSFSQGLETQYF. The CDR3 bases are TGTGCCAGCAGTTTCTCCCAGGGGTTGGAGACCCAGTACTTC.

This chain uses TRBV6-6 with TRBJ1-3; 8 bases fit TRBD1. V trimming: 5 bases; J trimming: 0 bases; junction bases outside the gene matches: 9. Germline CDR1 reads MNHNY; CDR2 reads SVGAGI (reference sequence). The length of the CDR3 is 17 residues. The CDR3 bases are TGTGCCAGCAGTCCCGAGGGGACAGGCCCCTCTGGAAACACCATATATTTT. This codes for CASSPEGTGPSGNTIYF.

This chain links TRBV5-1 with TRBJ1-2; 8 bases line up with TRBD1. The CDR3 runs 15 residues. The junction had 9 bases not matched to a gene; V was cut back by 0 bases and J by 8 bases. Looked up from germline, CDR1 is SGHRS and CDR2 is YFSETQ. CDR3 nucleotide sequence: TGCGCCAGCAGCTTGGCTGGGACAGGTTCTCGGGGCTACACCTTC. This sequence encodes CASSLAGTGSRGYTF.

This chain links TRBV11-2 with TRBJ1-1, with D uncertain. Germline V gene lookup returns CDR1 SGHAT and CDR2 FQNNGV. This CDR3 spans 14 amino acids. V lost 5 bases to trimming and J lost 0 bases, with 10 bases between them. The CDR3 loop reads CASSLREVNTEAFF. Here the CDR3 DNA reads TGTGCCAGCAGCCTAAGAGAGGTGAACACTGAAGCTTTCTTT.

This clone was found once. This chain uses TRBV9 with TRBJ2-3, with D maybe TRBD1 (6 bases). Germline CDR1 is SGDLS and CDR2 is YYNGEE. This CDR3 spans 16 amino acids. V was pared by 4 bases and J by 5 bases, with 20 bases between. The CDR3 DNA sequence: TGTGCCAGCAGCCCCCGTTCGGCTGGGGGCCAAGATACGCAGTATTTT. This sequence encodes CASSPRSAGGQDTQYF.

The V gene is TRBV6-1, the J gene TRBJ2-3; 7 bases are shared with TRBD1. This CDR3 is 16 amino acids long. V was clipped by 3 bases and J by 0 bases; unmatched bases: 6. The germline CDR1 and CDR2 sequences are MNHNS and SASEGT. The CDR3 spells CASSDTGTVSTDTQYF. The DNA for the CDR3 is TGTGCCAGCAGTGATACCGGGACAGTCAGCACAGATACGCAGTATTTT.

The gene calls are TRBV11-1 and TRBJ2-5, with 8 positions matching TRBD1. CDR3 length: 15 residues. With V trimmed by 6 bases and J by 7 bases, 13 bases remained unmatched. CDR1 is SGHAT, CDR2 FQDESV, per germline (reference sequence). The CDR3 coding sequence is TGTGCCAGCAGTTTTGCCGGGACAGGAGGCGGGACCCAGTACTTC. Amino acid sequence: CASSFAGTGGGTQYF. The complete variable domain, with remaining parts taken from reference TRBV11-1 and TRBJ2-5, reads EAEVAQSPRYKITEKSQAVAFWCDPISGHATLYWYRQILGQGPELLVQFQDESVVDDSQLPKDRFSAERLKGVDSTLKIQPAELGDSAMYLCASSFAGTGGGTQYFGPGTRLLVL.

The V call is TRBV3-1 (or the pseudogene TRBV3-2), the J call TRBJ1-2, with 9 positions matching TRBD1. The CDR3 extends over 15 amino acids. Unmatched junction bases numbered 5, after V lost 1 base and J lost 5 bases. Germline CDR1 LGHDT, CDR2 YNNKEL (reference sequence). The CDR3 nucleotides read TGTGCCAGCAGCCAAGGAACAGGGGGCCCTTATGGCTACACCTTC. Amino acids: CASSQGTGGPYGYTF.

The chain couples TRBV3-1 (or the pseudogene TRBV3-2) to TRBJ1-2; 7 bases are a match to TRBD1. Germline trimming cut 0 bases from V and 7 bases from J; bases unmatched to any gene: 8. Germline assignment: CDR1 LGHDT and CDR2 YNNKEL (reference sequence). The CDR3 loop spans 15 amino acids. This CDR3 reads CASSQDLKGAGGYTF. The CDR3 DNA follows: TGTGCCAGCAGCCAAGATCTTAAGGGGGCAGGTGGCTACACCTTC.

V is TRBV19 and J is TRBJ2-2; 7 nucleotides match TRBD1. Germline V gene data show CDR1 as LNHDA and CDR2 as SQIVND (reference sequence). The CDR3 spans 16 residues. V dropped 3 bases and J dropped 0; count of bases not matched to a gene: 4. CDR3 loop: CASSIWDSANTGELFF. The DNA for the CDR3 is TGTGCCAGTAGTATCTGGGACAGTGCGAACACCGGGGAGCTGTTTTTT.

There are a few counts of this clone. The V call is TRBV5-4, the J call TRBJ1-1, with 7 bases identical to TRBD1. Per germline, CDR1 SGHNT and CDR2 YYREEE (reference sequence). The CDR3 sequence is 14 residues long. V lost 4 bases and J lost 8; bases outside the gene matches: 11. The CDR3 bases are TGTGCCAGCAGCGACTACAGGGGTACAAAGGAAGCTTTCTTT. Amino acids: CASSDYRGTKEAFF.

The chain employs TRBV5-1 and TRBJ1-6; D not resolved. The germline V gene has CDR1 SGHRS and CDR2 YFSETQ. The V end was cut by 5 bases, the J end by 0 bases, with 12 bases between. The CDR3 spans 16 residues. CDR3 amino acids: CASSPSISSYNSPLHF. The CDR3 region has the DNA TGCGCCAGCAGTCCCTCCATCAGCTCCTATAATTCACCCCTCCACTTT. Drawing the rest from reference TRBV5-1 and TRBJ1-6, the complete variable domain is KAGVTQTPRYLIKTRGQQVTLSCSPISGHRSVSWYQQTPGQGLQFLFEYFSETQRNKGNFPGRFSGRQFSNSRSEMNVSTLELGDSALYLCASSPSISSYNSPLHFGNGTRLTVT.

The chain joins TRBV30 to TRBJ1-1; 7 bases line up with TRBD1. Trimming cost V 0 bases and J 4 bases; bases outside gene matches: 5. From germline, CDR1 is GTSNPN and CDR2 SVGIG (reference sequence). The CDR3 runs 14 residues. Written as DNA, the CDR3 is TGTGCCTGGAGTGTCGACAGGGCGGCCACTGAAGCTTTCTTT. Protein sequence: CAWSVDRAATEAFF.